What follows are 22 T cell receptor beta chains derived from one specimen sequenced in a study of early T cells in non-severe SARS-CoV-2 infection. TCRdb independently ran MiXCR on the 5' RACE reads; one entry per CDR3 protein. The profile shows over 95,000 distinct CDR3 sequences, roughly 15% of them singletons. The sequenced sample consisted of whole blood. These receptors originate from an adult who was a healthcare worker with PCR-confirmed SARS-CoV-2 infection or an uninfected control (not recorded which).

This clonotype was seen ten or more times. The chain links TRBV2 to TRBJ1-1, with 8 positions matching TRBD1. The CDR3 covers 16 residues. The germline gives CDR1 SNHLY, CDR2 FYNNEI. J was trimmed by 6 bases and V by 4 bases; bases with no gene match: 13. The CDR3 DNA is TGTGCCAGCAGTGGGCGATCAGGGGGCATGATTGCTGAAGCTTTCTTT. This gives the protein CASSGRSGGMIAEAFF. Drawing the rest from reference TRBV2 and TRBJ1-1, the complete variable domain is EPEVTQTPSHQVTQMGQEVILRCVPISNHLYFYWYRQILGQKVEFLVSFYNNEISEKSEIFDDQFSVERPDGSNFTLKIRSTKLEDSAMYFCASSGRSGGMIAEAFFGQGTRLTVV.

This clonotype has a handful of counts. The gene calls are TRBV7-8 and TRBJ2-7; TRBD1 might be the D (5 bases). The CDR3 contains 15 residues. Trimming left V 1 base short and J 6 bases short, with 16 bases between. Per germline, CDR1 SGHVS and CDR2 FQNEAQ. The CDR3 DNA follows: TGTGCCAGCAGCTTAGTTCCAGGGAAGAGTCCCGAGCAGTACTTC. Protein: CASSLVPGKSPEQYF.

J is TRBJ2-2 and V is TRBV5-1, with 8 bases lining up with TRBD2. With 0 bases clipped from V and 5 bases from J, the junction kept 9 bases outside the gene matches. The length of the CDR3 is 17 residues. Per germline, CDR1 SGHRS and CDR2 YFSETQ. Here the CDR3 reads CASSLGPGGPQTGELFF. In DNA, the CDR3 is TGCGCCAGCAGCTTGGGACCGGGAGGGCCTCAAACCGGGGAGCTGTTTTTT.

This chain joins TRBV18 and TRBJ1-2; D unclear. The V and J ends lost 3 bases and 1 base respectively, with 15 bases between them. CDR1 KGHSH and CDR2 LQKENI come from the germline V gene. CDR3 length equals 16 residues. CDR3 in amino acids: CASSPSSGSVNYGYTF. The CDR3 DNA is TGTGCCAGCTCACCGTCTTCTGGGAGCGTTAACTATGGCTACACCTTC.

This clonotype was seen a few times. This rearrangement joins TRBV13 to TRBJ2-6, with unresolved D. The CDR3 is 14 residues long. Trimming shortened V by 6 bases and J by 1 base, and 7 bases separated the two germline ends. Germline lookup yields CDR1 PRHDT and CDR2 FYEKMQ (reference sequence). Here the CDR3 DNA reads TGTGCCAGCAGTTTACCGTCTGGGGCCAACGTCCTGACTTTC. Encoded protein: CASSLPSGANVLTF.

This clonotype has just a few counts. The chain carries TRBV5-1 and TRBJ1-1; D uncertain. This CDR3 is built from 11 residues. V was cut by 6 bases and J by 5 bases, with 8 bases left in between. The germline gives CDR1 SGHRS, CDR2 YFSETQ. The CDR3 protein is CASNGETEAFF. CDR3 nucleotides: TGCGCCAGCAATGGGGAAACTGAAGCTTTCTTT.

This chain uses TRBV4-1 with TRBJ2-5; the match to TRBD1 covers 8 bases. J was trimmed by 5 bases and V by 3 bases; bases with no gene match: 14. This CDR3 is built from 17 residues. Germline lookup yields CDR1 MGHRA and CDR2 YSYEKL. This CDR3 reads CASSHPGPGGIQETQYF. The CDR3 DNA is TGCGCCAGCAGCCATCCAGGTCCAGGGGGCATCCAGGAGACCCAGTACTTC.

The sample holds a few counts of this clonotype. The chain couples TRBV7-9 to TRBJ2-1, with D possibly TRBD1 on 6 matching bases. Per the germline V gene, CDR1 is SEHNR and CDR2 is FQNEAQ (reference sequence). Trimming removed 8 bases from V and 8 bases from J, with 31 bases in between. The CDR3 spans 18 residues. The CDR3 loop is CASHKTDQTGPERDEQFF. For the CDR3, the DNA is TGTGCCAGCCATAAGACGGACCAGACAGGACCGGAGAGAGATGAGCAGTTCTTC.

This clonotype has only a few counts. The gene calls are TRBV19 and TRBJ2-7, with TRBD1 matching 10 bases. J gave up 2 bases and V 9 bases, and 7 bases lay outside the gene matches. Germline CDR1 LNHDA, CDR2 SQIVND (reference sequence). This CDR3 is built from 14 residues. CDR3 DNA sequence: TGTGCCAGCACCCAGGACAGGGGGGCCTACGAGCAGTACTTC. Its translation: CASTQDRGAYEQYF. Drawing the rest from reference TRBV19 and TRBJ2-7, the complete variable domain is DGGITQSPKYLFRKEGQNVTLSCEQNLNHDAMYWYRQDPGQGLRLIYYSQIVNDFQKGDIAEGYSVSREKKESFPLTVTSAQKNPTAFYLCASTQDRGAYEQYFGPGTRLTVT.

The CDR3 region is CASSARGDEQFF. For the CDR3, the DNA is TGTGCCAGCAGCGCCCGGGGGGATGAGCAGTTCTTC. The chain combines TRBV11-2 with TRBJ2-1, with 7 bases aligning to TRBD2. The CDR3 contains 12 residues. The germline CDR1 and CDR2 sequences are SGHAT and FQNNGV. The trim removed 5 bases at V and 8 bases at J, leaving 3 bases unmatched. Full variable domain (rest looked up from reference TRBV11-2 and TRBJ2-1): EAGVAQSPRYKIIEKRQSVAFWCNPISGHATLYWYQQILGQGPKLLIQFQNNGVVDDSQLPKDRFSAERLKGVDSTLKIQPAKLEDSAVYLCASSARGDEQFFGPGTRLTVL.

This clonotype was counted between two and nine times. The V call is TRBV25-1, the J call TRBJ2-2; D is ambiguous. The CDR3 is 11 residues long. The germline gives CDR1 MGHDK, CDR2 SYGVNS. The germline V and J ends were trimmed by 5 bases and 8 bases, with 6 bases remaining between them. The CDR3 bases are TGTGCCAGCAGTATAATAGGGGAGCTGTTTTTT. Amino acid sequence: CASSIIGELFF.

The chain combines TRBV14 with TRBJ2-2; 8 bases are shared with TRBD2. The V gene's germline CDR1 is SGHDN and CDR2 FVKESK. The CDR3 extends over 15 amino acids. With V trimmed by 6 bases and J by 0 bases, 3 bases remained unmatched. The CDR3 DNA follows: TGTGCCAGCAGTGTACTAGCGGCGAACACCGGGGAGCTGTTTTTT. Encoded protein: CASSVLAANTGELFF. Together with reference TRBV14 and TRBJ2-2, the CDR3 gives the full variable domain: EAGVTQFPSHSVIEKGQTVTLRCDPISGHDNLYWYRRVMGKEIKFLLHFVKESKQDESGMPNNRFLAERTGGTYSTLKVQPAELEDSGVYFCASSVLAANTGELFFGEGSRLTVL.

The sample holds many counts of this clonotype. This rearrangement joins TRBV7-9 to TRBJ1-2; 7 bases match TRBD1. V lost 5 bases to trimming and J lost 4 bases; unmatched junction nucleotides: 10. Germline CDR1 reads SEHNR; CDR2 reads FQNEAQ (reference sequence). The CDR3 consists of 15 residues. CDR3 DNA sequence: TGTGCCAGCAGCCATACAGGGGAGAAGGGCTATGGCTACACCTTC. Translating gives CASSHTGEKGYGYTF. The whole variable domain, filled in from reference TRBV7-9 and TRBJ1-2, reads DTGVSQNPRHKITKRGQNVTFRCDPISEHNRLYWYRQTLGQGPEFLTYFQNEAQLEKSRLLSDRFSAERPKGSFSTLEIQRTEQGDSAMYLCASSHTGEKGYGYTFGSGTRLTVV.

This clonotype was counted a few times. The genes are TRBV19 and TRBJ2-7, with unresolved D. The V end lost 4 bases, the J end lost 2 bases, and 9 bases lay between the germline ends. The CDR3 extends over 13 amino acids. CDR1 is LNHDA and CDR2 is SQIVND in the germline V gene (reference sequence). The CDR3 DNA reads TGTGCCAGTAGTAGCCTACAGACCTACGAGCAGTACTTC. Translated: CASSSLQTYEQYF.

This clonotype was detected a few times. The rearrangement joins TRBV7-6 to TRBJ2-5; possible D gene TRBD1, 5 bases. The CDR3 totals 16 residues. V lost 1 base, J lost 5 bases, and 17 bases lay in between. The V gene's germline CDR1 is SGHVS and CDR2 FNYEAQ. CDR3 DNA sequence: TGTGCCAGCAGCTTAGAACAGGCCTCCAGGTGGGAGACCCAGTACTTC. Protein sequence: CASSLEQASRWETQYF.

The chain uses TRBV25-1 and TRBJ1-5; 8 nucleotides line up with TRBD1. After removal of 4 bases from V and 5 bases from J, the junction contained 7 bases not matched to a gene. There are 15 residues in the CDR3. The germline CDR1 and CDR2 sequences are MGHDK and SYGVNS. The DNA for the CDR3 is TGTGCCAGCAGTGGGGGACAGGAGAAAGATCAGCCCCAGCATTTT. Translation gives CASSGGQEKDQPQHF.

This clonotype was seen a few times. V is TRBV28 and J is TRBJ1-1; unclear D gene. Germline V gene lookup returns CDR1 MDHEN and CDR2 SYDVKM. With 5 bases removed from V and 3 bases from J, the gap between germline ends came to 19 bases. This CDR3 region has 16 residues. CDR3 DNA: TGTGCCAGCAGTCCCATGGGAACAGCTGGCTACACTGAAGCTTTCTTT. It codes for CASSPMGTAGYTEAFF.

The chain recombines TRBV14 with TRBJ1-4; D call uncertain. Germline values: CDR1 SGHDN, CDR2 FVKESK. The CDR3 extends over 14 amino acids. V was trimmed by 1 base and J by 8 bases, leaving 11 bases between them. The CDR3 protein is CASSQARIPEKLFF. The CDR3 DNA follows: TGTGCCAGCAGCCAAGCGCGGATCCCGGAAAAACTGTTTTTT.

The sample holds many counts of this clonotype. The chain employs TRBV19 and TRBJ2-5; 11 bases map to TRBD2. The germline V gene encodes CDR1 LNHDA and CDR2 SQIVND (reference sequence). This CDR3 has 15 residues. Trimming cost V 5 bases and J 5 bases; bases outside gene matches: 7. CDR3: CASSDTSGSMETQYF. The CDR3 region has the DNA TGTGCCAGTAGTGATACTAGCGGGAGTATGGAGACCCAGTACTTC.

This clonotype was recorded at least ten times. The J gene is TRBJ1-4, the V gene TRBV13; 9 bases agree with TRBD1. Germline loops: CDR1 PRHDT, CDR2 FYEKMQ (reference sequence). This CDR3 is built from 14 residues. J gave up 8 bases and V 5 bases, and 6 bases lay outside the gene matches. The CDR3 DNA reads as TGTGCCAGCAGCCCCGACAGGGGGGCGGAAAAACTGTTTTTT. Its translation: CASSPDRGAEKLFF.

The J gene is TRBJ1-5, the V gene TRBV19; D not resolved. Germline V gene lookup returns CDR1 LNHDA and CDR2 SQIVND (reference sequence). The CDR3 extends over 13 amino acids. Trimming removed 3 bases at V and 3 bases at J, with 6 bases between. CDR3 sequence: CASSMSLNQPQHF. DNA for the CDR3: TGTGCCAGTAGTATGTCCCTCAATCAGCCCCAGCATTTT.

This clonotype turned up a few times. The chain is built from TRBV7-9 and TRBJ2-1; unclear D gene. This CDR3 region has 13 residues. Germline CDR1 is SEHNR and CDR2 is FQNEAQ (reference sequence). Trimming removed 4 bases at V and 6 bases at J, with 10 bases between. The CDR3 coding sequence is TGTGCCAGCAGCTCATACCGCGGCAATGAGCAGTTCTTC. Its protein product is CASSSYRGNEQFF.